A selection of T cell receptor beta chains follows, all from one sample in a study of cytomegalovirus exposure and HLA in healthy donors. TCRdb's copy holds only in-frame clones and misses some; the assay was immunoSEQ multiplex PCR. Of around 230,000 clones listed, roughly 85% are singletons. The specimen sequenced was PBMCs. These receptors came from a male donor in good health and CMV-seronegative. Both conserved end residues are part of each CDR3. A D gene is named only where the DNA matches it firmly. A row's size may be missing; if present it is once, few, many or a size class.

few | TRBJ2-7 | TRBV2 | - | TGTGCCAGAGCGGGCAGGGAAGTTGGCGAGCAGTACTTC | CARAGREVGEQYF
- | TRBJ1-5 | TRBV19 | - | TGTGCCAGTAGTATGGTACCGGGTTGGCAGAGCAATCAGCCCCAGCATTTT | CASSMVPGWQSNQPQHF
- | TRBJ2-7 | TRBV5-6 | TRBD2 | TGTGCCAGCAGCTTGACTAGCGGGTCCGCACAAAGATATTACGAGCAGTACTTC | CASSLTSGSAQRYYEQYF
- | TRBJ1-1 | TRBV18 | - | TGTGCCAGCTCACCACCTTCAGGGGTCACTGAAGCTTTCTTT | CASSPPSGVTEAFF
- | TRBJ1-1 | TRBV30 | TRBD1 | TGTGCCTGGAGTCCGCGGACAGGATTGAACACTGAAGCTTTCTTT | CAWSPRTGLNTEAFF
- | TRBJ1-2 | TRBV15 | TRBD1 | TGTGCCACCAGCAATCCCAGGGGGAACAGGGGGTCATATGGCTACACCTTC | CATSNPRGNRGSYGYTF
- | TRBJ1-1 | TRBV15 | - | TGTGCCACCAGCAGGGGGGGAACTGAAGCTTTCTTT | CATSRGGTEAFF
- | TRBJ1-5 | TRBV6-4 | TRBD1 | TGTGCCAGCAGTCTCCCCCGGACAGGGTGCCGGCCCCAGCATTTT | CASSLPRTGCRPQHF
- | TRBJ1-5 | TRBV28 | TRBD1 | TGTGCCACCTCGGACAGGTCCCATCAGCCCCAGCATTTT | CATSDRSHQPQHF
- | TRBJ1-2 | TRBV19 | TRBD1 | TGTGCCAGTAGTATTCCCCAGGGGGCGCAAAATGGCTACACCTTC | CASSIPQGAQNGYTF
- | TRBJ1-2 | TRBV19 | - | TGTGCCAGTAGTGGGCAGGGCGACTACACCTTC | CASSGQGDYTF
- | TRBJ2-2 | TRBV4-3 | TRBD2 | TGCGCCAGCAGCCAAGATTTCGGGGGGAGATCCGGGGAGCTGTTTTTT | CASSQDFGGRSGELFF
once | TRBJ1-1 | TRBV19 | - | TGTGCCAGTGGTACTCGTTTGAGCACTGAAGCTTTCTTT | CASGTRLSTEAFF
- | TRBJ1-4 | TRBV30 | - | TGTGCCTGGAGTTCAGGCAGTAATGAAAAACTGTTTTTT | CAWSSGSNEKLFF
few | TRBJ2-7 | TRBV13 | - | TGTGCCAGCAGCTCCCCACAGGGACCTCCCTACGAGCAGTACTTC | CASSSPQGPPYEQYF
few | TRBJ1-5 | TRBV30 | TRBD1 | TGTGCCTGGAGTTGGGACAGGGTGGGACAGCCCCAGCATTTT | CAWSWDRVGQPQHF
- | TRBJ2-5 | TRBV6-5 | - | TGTGCCAGCAGTTACTCGGGTCGGTTCAGGGAGACCCAGTACTTC | CASSYSGRFRETQYF
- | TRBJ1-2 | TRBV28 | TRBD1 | TGTGCAGGACAGGGGGCTAATGGCTACACCTTC | CAGQGANGYTF
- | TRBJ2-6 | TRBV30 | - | TGTGCCTGGGACAGGACGTCTGGGGCCAACGTCCTGACTTTC | CAWDRTSGANVLTF
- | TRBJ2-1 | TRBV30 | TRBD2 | TGTGCCTGGAGGTCGACTAGCGGGAGGCCCCAACTTGAGCAGTTCTTC | CAWRSTSGRPQLEQFF
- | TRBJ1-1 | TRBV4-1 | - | TGCGCCAGCAGCCAGGCGACCGGGATGAACACTGAAGCTTTCTTT | CASSQATGMNTEAFF
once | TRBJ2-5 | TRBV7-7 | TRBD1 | TGTGCTAGCAGCTCTCGGACAGGGAGAGAGACCCAGTACTTC | CASSSRTGRETQYF
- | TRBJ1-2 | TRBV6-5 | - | TGTGCCAGCAGTTACTCGCCTTACAGGGACTATGGCTACACCTTC | CASSYSPYRDYGYTF
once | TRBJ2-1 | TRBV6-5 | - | TGTGCCAGCAGTTACCGGGACTTAGACACTGAGCAGTTCTTC | CASSYRDLDTEQFF
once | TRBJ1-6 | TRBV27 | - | TGTGCCAGCAAGCCAGGGCGGGGGTATAATTCACCCCTCCACTTT | CASKPGRGYNSPLHF
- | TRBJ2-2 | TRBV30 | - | TGTGCCAGTTTCTCCGCAGGGTCATGGGCCGGGGAGCTGTTTTTT | CASFSAGSWAGELFF
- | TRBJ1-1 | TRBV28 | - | TGTGCCAGCAGCTTGATAGCCTCGGGTAACACTGAAGCTTTCTTT | CASSLIASGNTEAFF
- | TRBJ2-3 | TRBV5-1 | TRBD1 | TGCGCCAGCAGCTCGGACAGGAGCACAGATACGCAGTATTTT | CASSSDRSTDTQYF
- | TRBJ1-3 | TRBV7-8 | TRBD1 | TGTGCCAGCAGCTTAGTGAATCGGGACAGCCTATCCTCTGGAAACACCATATATTTT | CASSLVNRDSLSSGNTIYF
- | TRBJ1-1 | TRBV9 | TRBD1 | TGTGCCAGCAGCGAGACAGGGTCTGGCGGCACTGAAGCTTTCTTT | CASSETGSGGTEAFF
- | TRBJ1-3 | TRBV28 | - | TGTGCCAGCAACGTGGGGCAGGGCTCTGGAAACACCATATATTTT | CASNVGQGSGNTIYF
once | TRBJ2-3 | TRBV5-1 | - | TGCGCCAGCAGCTTGGTACTACGCACAGATACGCAGTATTTT | CASSLVLRTDTQYF
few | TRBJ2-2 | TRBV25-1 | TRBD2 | TGTGCCAGCAGTGAGAGCGGGGGCGCGAACACCGGGGAGCTGTTTTTT | CASSESGGANTGELFF
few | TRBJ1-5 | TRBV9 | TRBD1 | TGTGCCAGCAGCGTAGGGGGACAGCCTAATCAGCCCCAGCATTTT | CASSVGGQPNQPQHF
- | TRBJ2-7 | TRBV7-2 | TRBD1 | TGTGCCAGCAGCTTAGGGGGGACAGGGGGCGACGAGCAGTACTTC | CASSLGGTGGDEQYF
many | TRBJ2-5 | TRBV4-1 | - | TGCGCCAGCAGCCAAGGTTCGCTAGCTAGGGAGACCCAGTACTTC | CASSQGSLARETQYF
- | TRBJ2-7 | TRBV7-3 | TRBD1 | TGTGCCAGCAGCTTAATGGGACAGGGGCCCTACGAGCAGTACTTC | CASSLMGQGPYEQYF
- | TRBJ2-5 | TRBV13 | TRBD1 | TGTGCCAGCAGTCAACCACAGGGGGCGGGGGAGACCCAGTACTTC | CASSQPQGAGETQYF
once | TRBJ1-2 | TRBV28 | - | TGTGCCAGCAGCTGGGAGGGTGGCTACACCTTC | CASSWEGGYTF
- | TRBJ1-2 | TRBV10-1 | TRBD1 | TGCGCCAGCAGTGGAAGGACAGGACTTACAATTGGCTACACCTTC | CASSGRTGLTIGYTF
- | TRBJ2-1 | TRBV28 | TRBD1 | TGTGCCAGCAGCCCAGGGGGCAATGAGCAGTTCTTC | CASSPGGNEQFF
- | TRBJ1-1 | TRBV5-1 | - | TGCGCCAGCAGCTTGCCAGCGGCAGAACGGGAGGAAGCTTTCTTT | CASSLPAAEREEAFF
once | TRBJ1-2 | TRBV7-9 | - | TGTGCCAGCAGCCGCGCCACCGGGACAACCTATGGCTACACCTTC | CASSRATGTTYGYTF
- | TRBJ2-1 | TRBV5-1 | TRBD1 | TGCGCCAGCAGCTTCAACAGGGGGGTTGATGAGCAGTTCTTC | CASSFNRGVDEQFF
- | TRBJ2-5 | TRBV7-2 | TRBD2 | TGTGCCAGCAGCTTTCCGGGACTAGCTCATCAGCGGACCCAGTACTTC | CASSFPGLAHQRTQYF
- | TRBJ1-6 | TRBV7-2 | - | TGTGCCAGCAGCCAGGTCCGTAATTCACCCCTCCACTTT | CASSQVRNSPLHF
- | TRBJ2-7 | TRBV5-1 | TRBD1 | TGCGCCAGCAGCTTGGGCCAGGGGGCAATTTACGAGCAGTACTTC | CASSLGQGAIYEQYF
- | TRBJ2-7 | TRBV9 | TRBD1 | TGTGCCAGCACCAAGACGAGAGGGACAGGGTTAGGCGAGCAGTACTTC | CASTKTRGTGLGEQYF
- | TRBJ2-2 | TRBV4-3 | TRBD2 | TGCGCCAGCAGCCTCACGTTGGGCGGGAGAGCGGAGCTGTTTTTT | CASSLTLGGRAELFF
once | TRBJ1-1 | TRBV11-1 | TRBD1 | TGTGCCAGCAGCTTTAACAGGGGTGAAGCTTTCTTT | CASSFNRGEAFF
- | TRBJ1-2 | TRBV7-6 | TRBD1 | TGTGCCAGCAGCTTATACAGGGGCCCACGACCTTACTATGGCTACACCTTC | CASSLYRGPRPYYGYTF
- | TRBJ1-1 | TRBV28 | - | TGTGCCAGCAGCTACAGGGTCGGCGGCACTGAAGCTTTCTTT | CASSYRVGGTEAFF
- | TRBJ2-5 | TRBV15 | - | TGTGCCACCAGCAGAGATACTACGGGACTCCAAGAGACCCAGTACTTC | CATSRDTTGLQETQYF
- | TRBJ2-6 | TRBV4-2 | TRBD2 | TGTGCCAGCAGCCAAGAGTCGGGGGGCTCTGGGGCCAACGTCCTGACTTTC | CASSQESGGSGANVLTF
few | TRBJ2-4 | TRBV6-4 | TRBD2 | TGTGCCAGCAGTGAGGTCGGGGGGGCCGGAAACATTCAGTACTTC | CASSEVGGAGNIQYF